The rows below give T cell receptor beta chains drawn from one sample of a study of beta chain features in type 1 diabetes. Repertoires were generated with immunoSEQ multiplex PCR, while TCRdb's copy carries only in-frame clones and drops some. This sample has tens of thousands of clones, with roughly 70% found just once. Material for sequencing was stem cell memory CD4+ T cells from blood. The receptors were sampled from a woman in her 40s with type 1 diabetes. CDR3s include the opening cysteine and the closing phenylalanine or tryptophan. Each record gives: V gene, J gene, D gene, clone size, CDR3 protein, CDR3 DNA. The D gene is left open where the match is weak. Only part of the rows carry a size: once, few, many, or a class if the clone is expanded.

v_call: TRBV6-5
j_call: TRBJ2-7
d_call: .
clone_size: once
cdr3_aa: CASSYYRGSSYEQYF
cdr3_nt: TGTGCCAGCAGTTACTACCGGGGAAGCTCCTACGAGCAGTACTTC

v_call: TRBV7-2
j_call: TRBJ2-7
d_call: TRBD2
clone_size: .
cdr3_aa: CASSLDSGGSSYEQYF
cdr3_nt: TGTGCCAGCAGCCTTGATAGCGGGGGGAGCTCCTACGAGCAGTACTTC

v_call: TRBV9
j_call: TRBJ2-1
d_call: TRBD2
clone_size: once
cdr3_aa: CASSVTNLGGEQFF
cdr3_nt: TGTGCCAGCAGCGTCACAAACCTGGGGGGGGAGCAGTTCTTC

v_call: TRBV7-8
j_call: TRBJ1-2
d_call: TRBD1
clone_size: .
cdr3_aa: CASSPRDRGQTNYGYTF
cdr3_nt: TGTGCCAGCAGCCCCCGGGACCGGGGACAGACTAACTATGGCTACACCTTC

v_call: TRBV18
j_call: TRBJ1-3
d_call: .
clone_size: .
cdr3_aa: CASSPEIRSGNTIYF
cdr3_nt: TGTGCCAGCTCACCCGAGATCCGGTCGGGAAACACCATATATTTT

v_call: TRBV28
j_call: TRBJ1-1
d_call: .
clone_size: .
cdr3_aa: CASTQTTGPVRAFF
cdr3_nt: TGTGCCAGCACCCAAACCACAGGGCCGGTAAGGGCTTTCTTT

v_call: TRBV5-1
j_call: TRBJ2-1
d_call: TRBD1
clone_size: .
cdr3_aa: CASSFGQDGYNEQFF
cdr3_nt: TGCGCCAGCAGCTTTGGACAGGATGGATACAATGAGCAGTTCTTC

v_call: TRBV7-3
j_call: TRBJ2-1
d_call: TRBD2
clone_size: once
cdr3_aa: CASTLLGGSSYNEQFF
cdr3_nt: TGTGCCAGCACCCTCTTAGGCGGGAGTTCCTACAATGAGCAGTTCTTC

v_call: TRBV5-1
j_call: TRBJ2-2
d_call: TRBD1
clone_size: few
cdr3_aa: CASSVGTGTGELFF
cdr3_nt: TGCGCCAGCAGCGTGGGGACAGGGACCGGGGAGCTGTTTTTT

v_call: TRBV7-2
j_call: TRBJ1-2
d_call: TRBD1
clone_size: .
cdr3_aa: CASSPGQNYGYTF
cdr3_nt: TGTGCCAGCAGCCCGGGACAGAACTATGGCTACACCTTC

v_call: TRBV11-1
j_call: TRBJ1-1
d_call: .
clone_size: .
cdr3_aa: CASSREANTEAFF
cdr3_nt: TGTGCCAGCAGCCGGGAAGCGAACACTGAAGCTTTCTTT

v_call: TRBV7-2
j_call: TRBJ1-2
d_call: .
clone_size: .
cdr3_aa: CASSSIVLGYGYTF
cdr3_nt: TGTGCCAGCAGCTCTATAGTCCTCGGCTATGGCTACACCTTC

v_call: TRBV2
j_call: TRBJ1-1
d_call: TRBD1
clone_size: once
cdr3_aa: CASSPPTGMNTEAFF
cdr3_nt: TGTGCCAGCAGTCCGCCGACAGGGATGAACACTGAAGCTTTCTTT

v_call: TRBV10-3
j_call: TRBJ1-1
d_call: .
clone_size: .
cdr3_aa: CAISDRGVGNTEAFF
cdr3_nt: TGTGCCATCAGTGACCGGGGGGTAGGGAACACTGAAGCTTTCTTT

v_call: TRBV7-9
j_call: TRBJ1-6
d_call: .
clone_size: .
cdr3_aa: CASSPRPRLLEDSPLHF
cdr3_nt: TGTGCCAGCAGCCCCCGGCCGAGACTTTTGGAAGATTCACCCCTCCACTTT